The 31 T cell receptor beta chains below come from one sample, sequenced in a study of CD4+ T cells in melanoma. Data came from immunoSEQ multiplex PCR; TCRdb stores just in-frame clones and leaves some out. The table records roughly 16,000 clones, 70% to 80% of them present only once. The sequenced sample was cells from a culture (not recorded whether cultured in vitro). The receptors were sampled from a human donor with melanoma.

This clone came up a few times. The CDR3 region has the DNA TGTGCTAGTGGCGAGAAGTTCCAAGACGGGGGCTACACCTTC. Amino acid sequence: CASGEKFQDGGYTF. The chain links TRBV12-5 to TRBJ1-2; D remains ambiguous. The CDR3 consists of 14 residues. Between the trimmed V and J ends, which lost 6 bases and 8 bases, there was a span of 19 bases. Germline CDR1 and CDR2: LGHNT and FRNRAP.

The table lists this clone with a few counts. The genes are TRBV7-6 and TRBJ1-4; 7 nucleotides agree with TRBD1. The CDR3 length is 17 residues. The V gene end was trimmed by 5 bases and the J gene end by 5 bases; junction bases not matched to a gene: 14. From germline, CDR1 is SGHVS and CDR2 FNYEAQ. The CDR3 reads CASSTGQIRGRNEKLFF. The DNA of the CDR3 is TGTGCCAGCAGCACGGGACAGATTCGCGGGAGAAATGAAAAACTGTTTTTT.

This chain uses TRBV27 with TRBJ1-1; D is unresolved. Germline values: CDR1 MNHEY, CDR2 SMNVEV (reference sequence). The V gene lost 6 bases and the J gene lost 4 bases, with 15 bases spanning the gap. The CDR3 is made up of 14 amino acids. The CDR3 coding sequence is TGTGCCAGCAGGGGCAGAGGGTGGGCCACTGAAGCTTTCTTT. This gives the protein CASRGRGWATEAFF.

The rearrangement joins TRBV6-1 to TRBJ2-1; D is perhaps TRBD1 or TRBD2 (6 bases each). Trimming took 2 bases from V and 2 from J, leaving 16 bases between them. The germline V gene has CDR1 MNHNS and CDR2 SASEGT. The CDR3 spans 17 residues. The CDR3 DNA is TGTGCCAGCAGTGAATCATCTCCCCGGGGGCCCTACAATGAGCAGTTCTTC. It codes for CASSESSPRGPYNEQFF.

The chain combines TRBV5-5 with TRBJ1-2; 9 nucleotides agree with TRBD1. J lost 2 bases, V lost 5 bases, and 7 bases had no gene match. CDR1 and CDR2 (germline): SGHKS, YYEKEE (reference sequence). CDR3 length: 15 residues. The chain's CDR3 is CASRRPGTGNYGYTF. DNA of the CDR3: TGTGCCAGCAGGCGTCCCGGGACAGGGAACTATGGCTACACCTTC. Full variable domain (outside the CDR3, taken from reference TRBV5-5 and TRBJ1-2): DAGVTQSPTHLIKTRGQQVTLRCSPISGHKSVSWYQQVLGQGPQFIFQYYEKEERGRGNFPDRFSARQFPNYSSELNVNALLLGDSALYLCASRRPGTGNYGYTFGSGTRLTVV.

In this sample, this clone turned up a few times. V and J are TRBV19 and TRBJ1-6; possible D gene TRBD1, 5 bases. CDR3 size: 13 residues. Trimming shortened V by 7 bases and J by 6 bases, and 10 bases separated the two germline ends. The germline gives CDR1 LNHDA, CDR2 SQIVND (reference sequence). Here the CDR3 reads CASNQRGNSPLHF. CDR3 DNA sequence: TGTGCCAGTAATCAGAGGGGTAATTCACCCCTCCACTTT. The full variable domain, its missing parts supplied by reference TRBV19 and TRBJ1-6, is DGGITQSPKYLFRKEGQNVTLSCEQNLNHDAMYWYRQDPGQGLRLIYYSQIVNDFQKGDIAEGYSVSREKKESFPLTVTSAQKNPTAFYLCASNQRGNSPLHFGNGTRLTVT.

The rearrangement uses TRBV6-5 and TRBJ1-1, with D perhaps TRBD1 (5 bases). Germline V CDR1 and CDR2: MNHEY, SVGAGI. CDR3 length equals 15 residues. The V end was cut by 6 bases, the J end by 4 bases, with 18 bases between. CDR3 coding DNA: TGTGCCAGCAGCCGACTACAGGACCGGAGCACTGAAGCTTTCTTT. Its translation is CASSRLQDRSTEAFF.

The V call is TRBV18, the J call TRBJ2-5, with a weak D call TRBD1 (6 bases). CDR3 length: 14 residues. V was trimmed by 1 base and J by 3 bases, leaving 9 bases between them. Germline assignment: CDR1 KGHSH and CDR2 LQKENI. CDR3 residues: CASSPLRGKETQYF. DNA of the CDR3: TGTGCCAGCTCACCACTCAGGGGTAAAGAGACCCAGTACTTC. The full variable domain, with the rest looked up from reference TRBV18 and TRBJ2-5, is NAGVMQNPRHLVRRRGQEARLRCSPMKGHSHVYWYRQLPEEGLKFMVYLQKENIIDESGMPKERFSAEFPKEGPSILRIQQVVRGDSAAYFCASSPLRGKETQYFGPGTRLLVL.

This clone has just a few counts. This rearrangement joins TRBV13 to TRBJ1-4; unclear D gene. Germline loops: CDR1 PRHDT, CDR2 FYEKMQ (reference sequence). This CDR3 is built from 15 residues. The germline V and J ends were trimmed by 3 bases and 8 bases, with 16 bases remaining between them. DNA of the CDR3: TGTGCCAGCAGCTTGAGGACCTATTCAGCGGAAAAACTGTTTTTT. Encoded protein: CASSLRTYSAEKLFF.

The V and J genes are TRBV6-5 and TRBJ2-4, with 8 bases fitting TRBD1. This CDR3 contains 13 residues. The J segment lost 9 bases and the V segment lost 3 bases, leaving 4 bases of the junction unmatched. In germline, CDR1 is MNHEY, CDR2 SVGAGI. CDR3 nucleotide sequence: TGTGCCAGCAGTTATGACAGGGGAGCCATTCAGTACTTC. It specifies CASSYDRGAIQYF.

The chain links TRBV7-9 to TRBJ1-6, with 7 bases matching TRBD1. The CDR3 spans 15 residues. J lost 9 bases, V lost 6 bases, and 11 bases had no gene match. From germline, CDR1 is SEHNR and CDR2 FQNEAQ (reference sequence). The CDR3 sequence is CASSPWEGAGSPLHF. CDR3 bases: TGTGCCAGCAGTCCCTGGGAGGGGGCTGGTTCACCCCTCCACTTT.

The chain uses TRBV5-1 and TRBJ2-3; 7 bases map to TRBD1. V was clipped by 1 base and J by 0 bases; unmatched bases: 5. CDR1 is SGHRS and CDR2 is YFSETQ in the germline V gene. The CDR3 sequence is 16 residues long. The CDR3 DNA is TGCGCCAGCAGCTTGCCGGGACAGCTAAGCACAGATACGCAGTATTTT. Protein product: CASSLPGQLSTDTQYF. Looking up the rest from reference TRBV5-1 and TRBJ2-3 gives the full variable domain: KAGVTQTPRYLIKTRGQQVTLSCSPISGHRSVSWYQQTPGQGLQFLFEYFSETQRNKGNFPGRFSGRQFSNSRSEMNVSTLELGDSALYLCASSLPGQLSTDTQYFGPGTRLTVL.

This clone has more than one count but fewer than ten. This chain uses TRBV4-1 with TRBJ2-3, with D perhaps matching TRBD2 (6 bases). CDR1 and CDR2 (germline): MGHRA, YSYEKL. Trimming shortened V by 8 bases and J by 9 bases, and 15 bases separated the two germline ends. This CDR3 has 12 amino acids. CDR3 sequence reads: CASSQTRGTQYF. The CDR3 bases are TGCGCCAGCTCCCAGACCCGGGGGACGCAGTATTTT.

The J gene is TRBJ1-5, the V gene TRBV7-2; 8 nucleotides match TRBD1. J lost 5 bases, V lost 4 bases, and 4 bases had no gene match. Looked up from germline, CDR1 is SGHTA and CDR2 is FQGNSA. CDR3 length: 14 amino acids. This chain's CDR3 is CASSSGGRDQPQHF. CDR3 nucleotides: TGTGCCAGCAGCTCAGGGGGCCGGGATCAGCCCCAGCATTTT.

The gene calls are TRBV18 and TRBJ2-3; 9 bases match TRBD2. CDR3 size: 16 residues. Germline values: CDR1 KGHSH, CDR2 LQKENI. After removal of 2 bases from V and 10 bases from J, the junction contained 13 bases not matched to a gene. This chain's CDR3 is CASSPKSPGGGASQYF. The CDR3 region has the DNA TGTGCCAGCTCACCAAAATCCCCCGGCGGGGGGGCCTCGCAGTATTTT.

The V and J genes are TRBV11-2 and TRBJ2-1, with 8 positions matching TRBD2. The CDR3 is made up of 16 amino acids. The germline CDR1 and CDR2 sequences are SGHAT and FQNNGV. The V segment lost 6 bases and the J segment 0 bases; nucleotides outside the gene matches: 7. The CDR3 spells CASRYGAGDSYNEQFF. CDR3 DNA: TGTGCCAGCAGATACGGAGCGGGGGACTCCTACAATGAGCAGTTCTTC.

The chain uses TRBV7-2 and TRBJ2-5, with 8 positions matching TRBD2. The V and J ends lost 5 bases and 4 bases, in that order; junction bases with no gene match: 3. Germline V lookup: CDR1 SGHTA, CDR2 FQGNSA. The CDR3 loop spans 13 amino acids. In DNA, the CDR3 is TGTGCCAGCAGCACGGGACTAGTAGAGACCCAGTACTTC. Amino acids: CASSTGLVETQYF.

The rearrangement links TRBV7-2 to TRBJ2-7, with D perhaps TRBD1 or TRBD2 (6 bases each). V was pared by 5 bases and J by 7 bases, with 18 bases between. Germline CDR1 and CDR2: SGHTA and FQGNSA. This CDR3 has 14 residues. Written as DNA, the CDR3 is TGTGCCAGCAGCCCACGGGGGCTCGCGGAGGAGCAGTACTTC. This sequence encodes CASSPRGLAEEQYF. The variable domain in full, completed from reference TRBV7-2 and TRBJ2-7, reads GAGVSQSPSNKVTEKGKDVELRCDPISGHTALYWYRQSLGQGLEFLIYFQGNSAPDKSGLPSDRFSAERTGGSVSTLTIQRTQQEDSAVYLCASSPRGLAEEQYFGPGTRLTVT.

This clone was observed a handful of times. The V and J genes are TRBV18 and TRBJ2-7; D uncertain. This CDR3 has 13 amino acids. V was cut by 2 bases and J by 2 bases, with 7 bases left in between. The germline V gene has CDR1 KGHSH and CDR2 LQKENI. CDR3 sequence reads: CASSPEGTYEQYF. The CDR3 region has the DNA TGTGCCAGCTCACCAGAAGGCACCTACGAGCAGTACTTC.

This clone has only a few counts. The rearrangement uses TRBV5-6 and TRBJ1-2; 10 nucleotides align to TRBD1. Germline lookup yields CDR1 SGHDT and CDR2 YYEEEE. The CDR3 has 14 residues. The V gene end was trimmed by 6 bases and the J gene end by 8 bases; junction bases not matched to a gene: 10. The CDR3 region has the DNA TGTGCCAGCACACGTGACAGGGGGCTTCGAGGCTACACCTTC. Amino acid sequence: CASTRDRGLRGYTF.

There are a few counts of this clone. The chain combines TRBV7-3 with TRBJ2-1; 10 bases are a match to TRBD2. The germline V gene encodes CDR1 SGHTA and CDR2 FQGTGA. Trimming cost V 2 bases and J 9 bases; bases outside gene matches: 10. The length of the CDR3 is 16 residues. CDR3 region: CASSLASSGGIGEQFF. CDR3 in DNA: TGTGCCAGCAGCTTAGCCTCTAGCGGGGGAATAGGTGAGCAGTTCTTC.

This chain links TRBV30 with TRBJ1-6; the match to TRBD1 covers 8 bases. This CDR3 spans 17 amino acids. CDR1 GTSNPN and CDR2 SVGIG come from the germline V gene (reference sequence). Trimming at V came to 3 bases and at J to 0 bases, leaving 7 bases not matched to a gene. This CDR3 reads CAWSRQGLSSYNSPLHF. The CDR3 DNA reads TGTGCCTGGAGCAGACAGGGGTTGAGCTCCTATAATTCACCCCTCCACTTT. The whole variable domain, remainder taken from reference TRBV30 and TRBJ1-6, is SQTIHQWPATLVQPVGSPLSLECTVEGTSNPNLYWYRQAAGRGLQLLFYSVGIGQISSEVPQNLSASRPQDRQFILSSKKLLLSDSGFYLCAWSRQGLSSYNSPLHFGNGTRLTVT.

The chain combines TRBV7-9 with TRBJ1-4; maybe TRBD1 (5 bases). Germline V gene data show CDR1 as SEHNR and CDR2 as FQNEAQ (reference sequence). The V end was cut by 0 bases, the J end by 6 bases, with 11 bases between. The CDR3 spans 15 residues. The CDR3 DNA is TGTGCCAGCAGCTTAGCGATGGGACGGGATGAAAAACTGTTTTTT. It encodes CASSLAMGRDEKLFF.

The chain recombines TRBV11-2 with TRBJ1-5; tentatively, D is TRBD1 (6 bases). The germline gives CDR1 SGHAT, CDR2 FQNNGV. The CDR3 has 15 amino acids. With 1 base removed from V and 4 bases from J, the gap between germline ends came to 11 bases. In DNA, the CDR3 is TGTGCCAGCAGCTTAGGCAACAGGGAAAATCAGCCCCAGCATTTT. Translated: CASSLGNRENQPQHF. Variable domain in full (rest from reference TRBV11-2 and TRBJ1-5): EAGVAQSPRYKIIEKRQSVAFWCNPISGHATLYWYQQILGQGPKLLIQFQNNGVVDDSQLPKDRFSAERLKGVDSTLKIQPAKLEDSAVYLCASSLGNRENQPQHFGDGTRLSIL.

J is TRBJ2-3 and V is TRBV29-1; D is perhaps TRBD2 (6 bases). Trimming removed 0 bases at V and 4 bases at J, with 11 bases between. This CDR3 comprises 14 residues. Germline V gene lookup returns CDR1 SQVTM and CDR2 ANQGSEA. The CDR3 here is CSVEEEGWADTQYF. As DNA, the CDR3 is TGCAGCGTTGAAGAGGAGGGCTGGGCAGATACGCAGTATTTT.

This sequence joins TRBV19 and TRBJ1-5, with unresolved D. Germline V gene lookup returns CDR1 LNHDA and CDR2 SQIVND (reference sequence). CDR3 length equals 15 residues. Trimming removed 8 bases at V and 0 bases at J, with 14 bases between. Written as DNA, the CDR3 is TGTGCCAGTGGTAAGGCGGTTTATAGCAATCAGCCCCAGCATTTT. Its protein product is CASGKAVYSNQPQHF.

The genes are TRBV4-1 and TRBJ1-6; 8 nucleotides match TRBD1. V gave up 5 bases and J gave up 9 bases; unmatched junction bases: 6. Looked up from germline, CDR1 is MGHRA and CDR2 is YSYEKL. This CDR3 is 14 amino acids long. The CDR3 coding sequence is TGCGCCAGCAGCTTTCGGACAGGGTTTTCACCCCTCCACTTT. It codes for CASSFRTGFSPLHF.

The chain uses TRBV6-6 and TRBJ1-1; D unresolved. Per germline, CDR1 MNHNY and CDR2 SVGAGI (reference sequence). The V end was cut by 6 bases, the J end by 6 bases, with 14 bases between. The CDR3 sequence is 13 residues long. The CDR3 sequence is CASRSRDAAEAFF. DNA for the CDR3: TGTGCCAGCAGATCGAGGGATGCAGCTGAAGCTTTCTTT.

CDR3 sequence (DNA): TGTGCCAGCAGCTTTAGCGGGGGGTTAGTCAATGAGCAGTTCTTC. Protein product: CASSFSGGLVNEQFF. The rearrangement links TRBV11-2 to TRBJ2-1, with 10 nucleotides matching TRBD2. The CDR3 is made up of 15 amino acids. V was clipped by 3 bases and J by 6 bases; unmatched bases: 5. Per germline, CDR1 SGHAT and CDR2 FQNNGV.

The chain employs TRBV6-1 and TRBJ1-2; TRBD1 aligns across 7 bases. The CDR3 is made up of 16 amino acids. V lost 3 bases to trimming and J lost 7 bases; unmatched junction nucleotides: 14. Looked up from germline, CDR1 is MNHNS and CDR2 is SASEGT. In DNA, the CDR3 is TGTGCCAGCAGTGATTTCTCCGGGACAGTTTCGAGTGGCTACACCTTC. Protein sequence: CASSDFSGTVSSGYTF.

The chain couples TRBV6-6 to TRBJ1-5; D is possibly TRBD1 (6 bases). Germline loops: CDR1 MNHNY, CDR2 SVGAGI (reference sequence). The CDR3 is 14 amino acids. V shed 7 bases and J shed 2 bases, with 12 bases lying between them. DNA of the CDR3: TGTGCCAGCATTGGGGGCTTTGGCAATCAGCCCCAGCATTTT. It is translated as CASIGGFGNQPQHF.